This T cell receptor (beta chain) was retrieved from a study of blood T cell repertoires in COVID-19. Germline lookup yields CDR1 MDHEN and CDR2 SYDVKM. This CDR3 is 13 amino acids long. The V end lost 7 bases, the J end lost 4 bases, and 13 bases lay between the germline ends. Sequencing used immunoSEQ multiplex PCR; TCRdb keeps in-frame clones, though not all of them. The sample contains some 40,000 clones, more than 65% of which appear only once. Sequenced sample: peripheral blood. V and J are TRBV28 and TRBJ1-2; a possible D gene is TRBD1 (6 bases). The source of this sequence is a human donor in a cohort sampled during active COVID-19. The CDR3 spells CASTLTGTYGYTF. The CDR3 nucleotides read TGTGCCAGCACCCTCACAGGGACCTATGGCTACACCTTC.